The 2 T cell receptor beta chains below come from one sample, sequenced in a study of monozygotic twins with inflammatory bowel disease (dated by TCRdb to about 2019). Library preparation used 5' RACE. These reads were obtained on an Illumina HiSeq 2500. TCRdb reprocessed the reads, reporting each CDR3 protein sequence once and no DNA. The record for this sample contains approximately 390,000 distinct CDR3 sequences. Approximately 2.3% of the sample comes from the top ten. Sequencing was done on a sample of blood. Receptor source: a human donor with ulcerative colitis or Crohn's disease, or a healthy co-twin of an affected twin (not recorded which).

This chain uses TRBV4-1 with TRBJ2-7; TCRdb gives TRBD1 as the D gene, but with no DNA this cannot be confirmed. This CDR3 contains 14 residues. Germline-derived CDR1 and CDR2 are MGHRA and YSYEKL. CDR3 amino acids: CASSPEEQGPEQYF.

The rearrangement links TRBV30 to TRBJ2-5; the D call from TCRdb, TRBD1, cannot be confirmed without DNA. CDR1 and CDR2 from the germline V gene are GTSNPN and SVGIG (reference sequence). The CDR3 spans 13 residues. The CDR3 sequence is CAWSRGSRETQYF.